The 29 T cell receptor beta chains listed next were all sequenced from one sample in a study of T cell responses to AZD1222 COVID-19 vaccine. The method was immunoSEQ multiplex PCR; TCRdb's version includes in-frame clones alone and lacks a portion of them. Altogether roughly 130,000 clones are present, approximately 85% being singletons, with the ten largest covering under 20%. This sample comprised peripheral blood, obtained on day 0 of MenACWY control vaccination. Source of these receptors: an adult in good health.

The chain uses TRBV28 and TRBJ1-6, with D tentatively TRBD1 (5 bases). The CDR3 loop spans 15 amino acids. Per germline, CDR1 MDHEN and CDR2 SYDVKM. Trimming left V 6 bases short and J 7 bases short, with 16 bases between. The CDR3 DNA reads as TGTGCCAGCAGCCCCCCAAGGGGAACCAATTCACCCCTCCACTTT. Translated, it gives CASSPPRGTNSPLHF.

A single count supports this clone. CDR3 region: CASSQVNSNSYEQYF. CDR3 in DNA: TGCGCCAGCAGCCAAGTAAATAGTAACAGTTACGAGCAGTACTTC. The rearrangement links TRBV4-1 to TRBJ2-7, with unresolved D. V was pared by 1 base and J by 4 bases, with 14 bases between. The germline gives CDR1 MGHRA, CDR2 YSYEKL. This CDR3 contains 15 residues.

The chain is built from TRBV6-1 and TRBJ2-1, with 13 bases aligning to TRBD2. J gave up 6 bases and V 1 base, and 0 bases lay outside the gene matches. This CDR3 comprises 15 residues. Germline V gives CDR1 MNHNS, CDR2 SASEGT. The CDR3 sequence is CASSEGTSGSNEQFF. Here the CDR3 DNA reads TGTGCCAGCAGTGAAGGGACTAGCGGGAGCAATGAGCAGTTCTTC.

This chain uses TRBV7-9 with TRBJ2-7; D gene uncertain. Per the germline V gene, CDR1 is SEHNR and CDR2 is FQNEAQ (reference sequence). V shed 5 bases and J shed 2 bases, with 19 bases lying between them. The length of the CDR3 is 16 residues. The CDR3 protein is CASSPQDHPEAYEQYF. CDR3 sequence (DNA): TGTGCCAGCAGCCCTCAAGACCACCCAGAAGCCTACGAGCAGTACTTC.

The V and J genes are TRBV10-3 and TRBJ1-5; D remains unclear. Trimming left V 7 bases short and J 9 bases short, with 16 bases between. The germline V gene has CDR1 ENHRY and CDR2 SYGVKD. CDR3 length equals 13 residues. The CDR3 DNA reads as TGTGCCATCAAAGGGTTTCCCTATGGGCCCCAGCATTTT. This gives the protein CAIKGFPYGPQHF.

This sequence joins TRBV6-5 and TRBJ2-3, with D unresolved. Germline CDR1 and CDR2: MNHEY and SVGAGI. The CDR3 is 11 amino acids. V dropped 2 bases and J dropped 8 bases, with 5 bases sitting between them. CDR3 sequence reads: CASSYMGTQYF. For the CDR3, the DNA is TGTGCCAGCAGTTACATGGGTACGCAGTATTTT.

The J gene is TRBJ2-3, the V gene TRBV27; TRBD1 agrees at 7 bases. CDR3 size: 15 residues. CDR1 MNHEY and CDR2 SMNVEV come from the germline V gene (reference sequence). Trimming cost V 5 bases and J 3 bases; bases outside gene matches: 8. The CDR3, as DNA: TGTGCCAGCAGTCCGAGACAGGGTCGAACAGATACGCAGTATTTT. Translation: CASSPRQGRTDTQYF.

The chain couples TRBV5-1 to TRBJ1-6, with TRBD1 as a possible D gene (6 bases). Germline V gives CDR1 SGHRS, CDR2 YFSETQ. The V gene lost 3 bases and the J gene lost 6 bases, with 13 bases spanning the gap. The CDR3 has 15 residues. CDR3 in DNA: TGCGCCAGCAGCTCATGGGACATTCGTAATTCACCCCTCCACTTT. This gives the protein CASSSWDIRNSPLHF. The whole variable domain, remainder taken from reference TRBV5-1 and TRBJ1-6, is KAGVTQTPRYLIKTRGQQVTLSCSPISGHRSVSWYQQTPGQGLQFLFEYFSETQRNKGNFPGRFSGRQFSNSRSEMNVSTLELGDSALYLCASSSWDIRNSPLHFGNGTRLTVT.

This sequence joins TRBV3-1 (or the pseudogene TRBV3-2) and TRBJ2-5; D tentatively fits TRBD1 or TRBD2 (5 bases each). Between the trimmed V and J ends, which lost 1 base and 1 base, there was a span of 19 bases. The germline gives CDR1 LGHDT, CDR2 YNNKEL (reference sequence). The CDR3 totals 18 residues. The CDR3 nucleotides are TGTGCCAGCAGCCAAGGCGTTGGGATCGGGACGGCCCAAGAGACCCAGTACTTC. Protein product: CASSQGVGIGTAQETQYF.

V usage is TRBV18 and J usage is TRBJ2-3; D unresolved. From germline, CDR1 is KGHSH and CDR2 LQKENI. This CDR3 is 18 amino acids long. V shed 10 bases and J shed 1 base, with 27 bases lying between them. CDR3 amino acids: CATQPLSLAGRGTDTQYF. The CDR3 DNA reads TGTGCCACTCAACCACTCTCCTTGGCCGGGCGCGGCACAGATACGCAGTATTTT.

This clone was picked up one time. The chain couples TRBV5-4 to TRBJ1-1, with D possibly being TRBD1 (5 bases). This CDR3 region has 14 residues. Germline values: CDR1 SGHNT, CDR2 YYREEE (reference sequence). V was cut by 5 bases and J by 0 bases, with 11 bases left in between. CDR3 residues: CASRQDTMNTEAFF. For the CDR3, the DNA is TGTGCCAGCAGACAGGACACAATGAACACTGAAGCTTTCTTT.

CDR3 region: CASSWAGGNTEAFF. In DNA form, the CDR3 reads TGTGCCAGCAGCTGGGCAGGGGGGAACACTGAAGCTTTCTTT. The rearrangement uses TRBV7-9 and TRBJ1-1; 7 bases map to TRBD1. The CDR3 is 14 amino acids. The germline CDR1 and CDR2 sequences are SEHNR and FQNEAQ (reference sequence). J lost 1 base, V lost 4 bases, and 3 bases had no gene match.

The rearrangement uses TRBV27 and TRBJ2-7; unclear D gene. Germline-derived CDR1 and CDR2 are MNHEY and SMNVEV (reference sequence). The CDR3 is made up of 11 amino acids. V lost 8 bases and J lost 0, with 5 bases in between. The CDR3 DNA sequence: TGTGCCAGCGGAAGCTCCTACGAGCAGTACTTC. Residues: CASGSSYEQYF.

The chain combines TRBV6-5 with TRBJ1-4; 8 bases map to TRBD1. Germline CDR1 and CDR2: MNHEY and SVGAGI. The ends lost 6 bases at V and 3 bases at J; junction bases unmatched: 6. CDR3 length: 15 residues. Written as DNA, the CDR3 is TGTGCCAGCAGGGCTAGACAGGGGCCTAATGAAAAACTGTTTTTT. Its translation: CASRARQGPNEKLFF.

The sample holds a few counts of this clone. The rearrangement joins TRBV28 to TRBJ2-7, with D tentatively TRBD1 (6 bases). V lost 6 bases, J lost 2 bases, and 11 bases lay in between. Germline CDR1 is MDHEN and CDR2 is SYDVKM. The CDR3 sequence is 13 residues long. CDR3 residues: CASRFGTTYEQYF. CDR3 nucleotides: TGTGCCAGCAGGTTCGGGACAACCTACGAGCAGTACTTC.

This chain links TRBV19 with TRBJ1-3, with D unresolved. Germline CDR1 LNHDA, CDR2 SQIVND (reference sequence). V lost 3 bases and J lost 0, with 12 bases in between. The CDR3 loop spans 16 amino acids. CDR3 sequence (DNA): TGTGCCAGTAGTATGCGTGGCGGCAGCTCTGGAAACACCATATATTTT. Its translation: CASSMRGGSSGNTIYF.

This clone occurred once. This chain joins TRBV9 and TRBJ1-5; D unclear. The CDR3 contains 15 residues. Trimming cost V 4 bases and J 5 bases, with 16 bases left between them. The germline V gene has CDR1 SGDLS and CDR2 YYNGEE. The CDR3 is CASSSDGVSHQPQHF. Written as DNA, the CDR3 is TGTGCCAGCAGCTCGGACGGCGTTTCCCATCAGCCCCAGCATTTT.

This clone was seen only a few times. CDR3 DNA sequence: TGTGCCAGCTGGGACAGGGTTCACGAGCAGTACTTC. Its protein is CASWDRVHEQYF. The V gene is TRBV6-5, the J gene TRBJ2-7; 9 bases match TRBD1. Trimming removed 8 bases from V and 5 bases from J; junction bases left unmatched: 4. CDR1 is MNHEY, CDR2 SVGAGI, per germline. The CDR3 sequence is 12 residues long.

This sequence joins TRBV6-5 and TRBJ1-6, with no clear D. Germline CDR1 reads MNHEY; CDR2 reads SVGAGI. The CDR3 covers 15 residues. V dropped 8 bases and J dropped 0 bases, with 11 bases sitting between them. The CDR3 DNA follows: TGTGCCAGCGGAACCGGGTCCTCCTATAATTCACCCCTCCACTTT. Protein: CASGTGSSYNSPLHF.

The genes are TRBV15 and TRBJ2-7; TRBD2 is a possible D gene (5 bases). Trimming removed 3 bases from V and 3 bases from J, with 9 bases in between. Per germline, CDR1 LNHNV and CDR2 YYDKDF (reference sequence). CDR3 length: 13 residues. CDR3 region: CATSRGASYEQYF. CDR3 DNA: TGTGCCACCAGCAGGGGAGCCAGCTACGAGCAGTACTTC.

This clone was seen a few times. The V call is TRBV5-1, the J call TRBJ1-1; TRBD1 matches 7 bases. The CDR3 totals 15 residues. The germline V gene encodes CDR1 SGHRS and CDR2 YFSETQ. The ends lost 3 bases at V and 5 bases at J; junction bases unmatched: 10. The CDR3 DNA follows: TGCGCCAGCAGCTCGACAGGGAAAGCGGGTACTGAAGCTTTCTTT. It encodes CASSSTGKAGTEAFF.

V gene TRBV11-1 combines with J gene TRBJ2-1; D is uncertain. The CDR3 runs 14 residues. CDR1 is SGHAT, CDR2 FQDESV, per germline (reference sequence). Trimming pared 5 bases from V and 6 bases from J, leaving 14 bases between. The CDR3 DNA follows: TGTGCCAGCAGCCTTGGGGTAGCAGGCAATGAGCAGTTCTTC. Its protein product is CASSLGVAGNEQFF.

J is TRBJ1-3 and V is TRBV9; possible D gene TRBD1, 5 bases. CDR1 SGDLS and CDR2 YYNGEE come from the germline V gene. V was clipped by 4 bases and J by 6 bases, with 14 bases between them. The CDR3 sequence is 14 residues long. The CDR3 protein is CASSLTDTLNTIYF. For the CDR3, the DNA is TGTGCCAGCAGCTTGACAGATACATTAAACACCATATATTTT.

This sequence joins TRBV9 and TRBJ1-1, with 7 nucleotides matching TRBD1. V trimming: 2 bases; J trimming: 0 bases; junction bases outside the gene matches: 7. The CDR3 is 16 amino acids. The germline V gene encodes CDR1 SGDLS and CDR2 YYNGEE. Written as DNA, the CDR3 is TGTGCCAGCAGCGTTACGACAGGGACCGTGAACACTGAAGCTTTCTTT. It specifies CASSVTTGTVNTEAFF.

This clone showed up just a few times. The chain links TRBV13 to TRBJ2-7, with 8 bases lining up with TRBD1. The V segment lost 6 bases and the J segment 5 bases; nucleotides outside the gene matches: 15. The CDR3 totals 16 residues. CDR1 and CDR2 from the germline V gene are PRHDT and FYEKMQ (reference sequence). DNA of the CDR3: TGTGCCAGCAGTTACCAGGACAGGGATCGGAACCACGAGCAGTACTTC. Its protein product is CASSYQDRDRNHEQYF.

The chain joins TRBV5-4 to TRBJ1-2; D is uncertain. This CDR3 comprises 13 residues. The V gene's germline CDR1 is SGHNT and CDR2 YYREEE (reference sequence). The V and J ends lost 0 bases and 4 bases respectively, with 7 bases between them. The CDR3 region is CASSLVAAYGYTF. Here the CDR3 DNA reads TGTGCCAGCAGCTTGGTGGCAGCCTATGGCTACACCTTC.

This chain connects TRBV29-1 to TRBJ2-1; D unclear. Germline-derived CDR1 and CDR2 are SQVTM and ANQGSEA. Trimming stripped 6 bases from V and 8 bases from J, with 20 bases between. The CDR3 is 14 residues long. CDR3 DNA sequence: TGCAGCGTGAACGTCGGCCCCAGCCCGCATGAGCAGTTCTTC. It translates to CSVNVGPSPHEQFF.

This chain connects TRBV28 to TRBJ2-7; 9 bases match TRBD1. The CDR3 is 15 amino acids. The V segment lost 5 bases and the J segment 6 bases; nucleotides outside the gene matches: 11. The V gene's germline CDR1 is MDHEN and CDR2 SYDVKM. CDR3 DNA: TGTGCCAGCAGTGAAAGGCGGACAGGGGTCCTCGAGCAGTACTTC. It is translated as CASSERRTGVLEQYF. The full variable domain, rest sourced from reference TRBV28 and TRBJ2-7, is DVKVTQSSRYLVKRTGEKVFLECVQDMDHENMFWYRQDPGLGLRLIYFSYDVKMKEKGDIPEGYSVSREKKERFSLILESASTNQTSMYLCASSERRTGVLEQYFGPGTRLTVT.

This clone was detected once. This chain uses TRBV15 with TRBJ2-3, with 12 bases aligning to TRBD2. Germline assignment: CDR1 LNHNV and CDR2 YYDKDF (reference sequence). V lost 0 bases, J lost 5 bases, and 6 bases stayed unmatched. This CDR3 region has 17 residues. The CDR3 DNA reads TGTGCCACCAGCAGAGAACTAGCGGGAGGACCCTTAGATACGCAGTATTTT. Protein: CATSRELAGGPLDTQYF. The entire variable domain, with the rest obtained from reference TRBV15 and TRBJ2-3, is as follows: DAMVIQNPRYQVTQFGKPVTLSCSQTLNHNVMYWYQQKSSQAPKLLFHYYDKDFNNEADTPDNFQSRRPNTSFCFLDIRSPGLGDTAMYLCATSRELAGGPLDTQYFGPGTRLTVL.